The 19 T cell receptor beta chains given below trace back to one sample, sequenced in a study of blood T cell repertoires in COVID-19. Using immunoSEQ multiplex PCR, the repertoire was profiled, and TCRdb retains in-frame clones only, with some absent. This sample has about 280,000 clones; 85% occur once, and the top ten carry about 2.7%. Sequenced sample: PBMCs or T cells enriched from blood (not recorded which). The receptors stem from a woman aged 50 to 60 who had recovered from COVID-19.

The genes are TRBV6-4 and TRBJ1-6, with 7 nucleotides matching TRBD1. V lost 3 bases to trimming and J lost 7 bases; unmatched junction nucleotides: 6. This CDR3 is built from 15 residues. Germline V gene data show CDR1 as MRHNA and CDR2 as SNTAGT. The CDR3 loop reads CASSDGTEGNSPLHF. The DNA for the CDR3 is TGTGCCAGCAGTGATGGGACAGAGGGGAATTCACCCCTCCACTTT.

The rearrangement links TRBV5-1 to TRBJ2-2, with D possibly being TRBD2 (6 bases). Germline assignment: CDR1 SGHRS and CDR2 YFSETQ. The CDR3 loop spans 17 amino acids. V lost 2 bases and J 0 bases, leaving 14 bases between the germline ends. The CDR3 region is CASSFGRGAANTGELFF. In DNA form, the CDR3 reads TGCGCCAGCAGCTTTGGGCGCGGGGCGGCGAACACCGGGGAGCTGTTTTTT.

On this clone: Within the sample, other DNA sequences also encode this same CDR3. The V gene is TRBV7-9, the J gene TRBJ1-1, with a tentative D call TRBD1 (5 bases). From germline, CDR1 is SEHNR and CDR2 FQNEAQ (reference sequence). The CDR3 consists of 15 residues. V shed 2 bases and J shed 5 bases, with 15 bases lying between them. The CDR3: CASSLRLGEGTEAFF. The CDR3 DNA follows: TGTGCCAGCAGCTTAAGGTTAGGGGAAGGGACTGAAGCTTTCTTT.

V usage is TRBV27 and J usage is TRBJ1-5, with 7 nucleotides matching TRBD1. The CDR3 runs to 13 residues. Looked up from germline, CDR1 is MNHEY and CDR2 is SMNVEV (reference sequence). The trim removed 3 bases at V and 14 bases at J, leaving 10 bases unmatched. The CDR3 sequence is CASSFRSTGSKHF. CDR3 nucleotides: TGTGCCAGCAGTTTCCGTTCGACAGGGAGCAAGCATTTT.

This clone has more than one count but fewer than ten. Here the CDR3 DNA reads TGCGCCAGCAGCACCGGGACAGGGAAAGGGCAGCCCCAGCATTTT. Translation gives CASSTGTGKGQPQHF. This chain connects TRBV4-3 to TRBJ1-5, with 9 bases fitting TRBD1. CDR3 length: 15 residues. The V segment lost 5 bases and the J segment 7 bases; nucleotides outside the gene matches: 9. CDR1 LGHNA and CDR2 YSLEER come from the germline V gene.

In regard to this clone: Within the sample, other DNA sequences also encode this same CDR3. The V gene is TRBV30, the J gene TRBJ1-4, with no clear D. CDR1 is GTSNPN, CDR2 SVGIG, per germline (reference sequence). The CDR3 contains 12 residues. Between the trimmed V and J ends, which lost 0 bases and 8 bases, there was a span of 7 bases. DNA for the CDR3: TGTGCCTGGAGTGTACGTAGCGAAAAACTGTTTTTT. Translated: CAWSVRSEKLFF. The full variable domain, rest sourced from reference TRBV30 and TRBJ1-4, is SQTIHQWPATLVQPVGSPLSLECTVEGTSNPNLYWYRQAAGRGLQLLFYSVGIGQISSEVPQNLSASRPQDRQFILSSKKLLLSDSGFYLCAWSVRSEKLFFGSGTQLSVL.

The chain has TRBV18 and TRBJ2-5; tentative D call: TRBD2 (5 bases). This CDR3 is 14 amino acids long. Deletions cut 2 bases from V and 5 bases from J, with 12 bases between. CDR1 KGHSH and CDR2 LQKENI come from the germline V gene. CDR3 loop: CASSPSGIGETQYF. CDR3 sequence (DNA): TGTGCCAGCTCACCATCGGGGATTGGGGAGACCCAGTACTTC.

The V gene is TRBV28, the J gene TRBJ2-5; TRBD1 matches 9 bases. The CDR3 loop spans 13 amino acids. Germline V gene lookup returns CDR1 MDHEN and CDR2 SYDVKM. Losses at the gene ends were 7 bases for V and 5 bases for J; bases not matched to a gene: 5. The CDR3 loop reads CASTRQGEETQYF. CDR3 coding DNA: TGTGCCAGCACCCGACAGGGGGAGGAGACCCAGTACTTC.

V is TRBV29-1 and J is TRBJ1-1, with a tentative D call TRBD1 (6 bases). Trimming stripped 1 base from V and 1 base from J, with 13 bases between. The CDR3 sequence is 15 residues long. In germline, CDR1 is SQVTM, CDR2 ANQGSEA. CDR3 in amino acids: CSVEGEGGTNTEAFF. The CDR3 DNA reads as TGCAGCGTTGAAGGGGAGGGGGGGACGAACACTGAAGCTTTCTTT. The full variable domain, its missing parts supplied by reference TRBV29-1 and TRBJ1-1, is SAVISQKPSRDICQRGTSLTIQCQVDSQVTMMFWYRQQPGQSLTLIATANQGSEATYESGFVIDKFPISRPNLTFSTLTVSNMSPEDSSIYLCSVEGEGGTNTEAFFGQGTRLTVV.

CDR3 amino acids: CASKSSGTAGNTIYF. In DNA, the CDR3 is TGTGCCAGCAAATCGTCCGGGACAGCTGGAAACACCATATATTTT. This chain joins TRBV6-5 and TRBJ1-3; 7 bases are a match to TRBD1. Germline V lookup: CDR1 MNHEY, CDR2 SVGAGI. The CDR3 contains 15 residues. Losses at the gene ends were 7 bases for V and 2 bases for J; bases not matched to a gene: 8.

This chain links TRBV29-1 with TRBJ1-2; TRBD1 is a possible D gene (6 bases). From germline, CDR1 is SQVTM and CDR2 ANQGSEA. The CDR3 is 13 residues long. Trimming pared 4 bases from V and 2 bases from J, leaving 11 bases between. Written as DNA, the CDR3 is TGCAGCGTTGTTAACCAGGGGAACTATGGCTACACCTTC. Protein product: CSVVNQGNYGYTF. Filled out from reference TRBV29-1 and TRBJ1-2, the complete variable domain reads SAVISQKPSRDICQRGTSLTIQCQVDSQVTMMFWYRQQPGQSLTLIATANQGSEATYESGFVIDKFPISRPNLTFSTLTVSNMSPEDSSIYLCSVVNQGNYGYTFGSGTRLTVV.

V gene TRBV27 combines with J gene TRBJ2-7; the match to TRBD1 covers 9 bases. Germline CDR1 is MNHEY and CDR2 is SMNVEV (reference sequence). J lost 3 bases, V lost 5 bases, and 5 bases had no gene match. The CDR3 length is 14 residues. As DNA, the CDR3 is TGTGCCAGCAGTCGGGACAGGGATTACTACGAGCAGTACTTC. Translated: CASSRDRDYYEQYF.

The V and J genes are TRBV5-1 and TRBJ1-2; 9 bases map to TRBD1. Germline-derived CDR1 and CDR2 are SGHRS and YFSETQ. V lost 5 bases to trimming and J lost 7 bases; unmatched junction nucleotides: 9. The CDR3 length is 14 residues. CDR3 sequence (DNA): TGCGCCAGCAGACTTACACAGGGGGCCGGTGGCTACACCTTC. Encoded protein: CASRLTQGAGGYTF.

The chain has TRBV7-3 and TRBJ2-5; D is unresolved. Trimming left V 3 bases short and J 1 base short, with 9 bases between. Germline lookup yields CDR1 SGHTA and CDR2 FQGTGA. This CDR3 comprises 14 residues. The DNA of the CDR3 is TGTGCCAGCAGCTTCGCTGGCTCCCAAGAGACCCAGTACTTC. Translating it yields CASSFAGSQETQYF.

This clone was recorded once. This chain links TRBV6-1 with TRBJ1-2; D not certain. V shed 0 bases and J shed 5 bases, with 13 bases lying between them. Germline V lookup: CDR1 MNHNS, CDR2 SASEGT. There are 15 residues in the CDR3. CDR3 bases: TGTGCCAGCAGTGAAGCGAGTACCGCCCTGTATGGCTACACCTTC. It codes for CASSEASTALYGYTF.

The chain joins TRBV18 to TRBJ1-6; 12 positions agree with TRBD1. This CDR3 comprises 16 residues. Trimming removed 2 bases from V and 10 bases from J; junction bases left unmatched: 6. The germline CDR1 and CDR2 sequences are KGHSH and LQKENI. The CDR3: CASSPRGQGARSPLHF. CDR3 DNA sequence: TGTGCCAGCTCACCAAGGGGACAGGGGGCACGGTCACCCCTCCACTTT. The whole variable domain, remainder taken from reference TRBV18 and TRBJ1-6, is NAGVMQNPRHLVRRRGQEARLRCSPMKGHSHVYWYRQLPEEGLKFMVYLQKENIIDESGMPKERFSAEFPKEGPSILRIQQVVRGDSAAYFCASSPRGQGARSPLHFGNGTRLTVT.

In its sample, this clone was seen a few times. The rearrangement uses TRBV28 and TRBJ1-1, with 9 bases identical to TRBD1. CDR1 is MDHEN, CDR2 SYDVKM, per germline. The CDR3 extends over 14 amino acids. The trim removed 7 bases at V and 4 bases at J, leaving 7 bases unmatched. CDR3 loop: CASTTQGARTEAFF. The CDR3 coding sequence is TGTGCCAGCACTACACAGGGGGCCCGCACTGAAGCTTTCTTT.

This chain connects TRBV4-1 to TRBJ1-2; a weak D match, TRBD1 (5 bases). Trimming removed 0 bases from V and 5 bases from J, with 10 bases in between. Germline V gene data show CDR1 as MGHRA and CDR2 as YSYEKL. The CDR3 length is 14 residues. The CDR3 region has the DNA TGCGCCAGCAGCCAAGACAGGGTGAGATATGGCTACACCTTC. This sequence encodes CASSQDRVRYGYTF.

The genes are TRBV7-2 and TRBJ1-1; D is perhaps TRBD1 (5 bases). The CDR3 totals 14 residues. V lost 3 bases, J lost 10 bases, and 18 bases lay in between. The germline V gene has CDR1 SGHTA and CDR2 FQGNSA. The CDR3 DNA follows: TGTGCCAGCAGCTTGGCGGGGGGGTGGTCCGCAGCTTTCTTT. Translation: CASSLAGGWSAAFF.